Each of the 9 T cell receptor beta chains below was sequenced from the same sample in a study of Graves' ophthalmopathy and Graves' hyperthyroidism. The study amplified TCR beta CDR3 regions using RNA transcripts. The first round was an RT-PCR with HTBI primers, and the second round was a multiplex PCR. TCRdb ran MiXCR on the multiplex PCR reads and lists one entry per CDR3 protein. The sample includes hundreds of thousands of distinct CDR3 sequences, around 20% seen only once; the top ten take more than 2.5%. The sequenced sample consisted of peripheral blood. Every receptor here comes from a woman aged 18 to 35 with stable Graves' hyperthyroidism.

The gene calls are TRBV18 and TRBJ2-7, with 9 bases aligning to TRBD2. Unmatched junction bases numbered 7, after V lost 3 bases and J lost 1 base. CDR1 KGHSH and CDR2 LQKENI come from the germline V gene. The CDR3 spans 16 residues. The CDR3 spells CASSPRLAGNSYEQYF. CDR3 in DNA: TGTGCCAGCTCACCGCGGCTAGCGGGGAATTCCTACGAGCAGTACTTC. Together with reference TRBV18 and TRBJ2-7, the CDR3 gives the full variable domain: NAGVMQNPRHLVRRRGQEARLRCSPMKGHSHVYWYRQLPEEGLKFMVYLQKENIIDESGMPKERFSAEFPKEGPSILRIQQVVRGDSAAYFCASSPRLAGNSYEQYFGPGTRLTVT.

Ten or more counts support this clonotype. The chain couples TRBV2 to TRBJ1-1; TRBD1 might be the D (6 bases). Germline V gene sequence: CDR1 SNHLY, CDR2 FYNNEI. This CDR3 contains 14 residues. Trimming pared 3 bases from V and 6 bases from J, leaving 14 bases between. The CDR3 spells CASSEQAGDAEAFF. DNA of the CDR3: TGTGCCAGCAGTGAGCAGGCAGGGGATGCTGAAGCTTTCTTT.

This clonotype has only a few counts. The rearrangement uses TRBV3-1 and TRBJ1-3, with D maybe TRBD1 (5 bases). Germline V CDR1 and CDR2: LGHDT, YNNKEL (reference sequence). Trimming cost V 1 base and J 0 bases, with 13 bases left between them. The CDR3 consists of 17 residues. The CDR3 DNA sequence: TGTGCCAGCAGCCAAGCCCAGGACACCTTCTCTGGAAACACCATATATTTT. This encodes CASSQAQDTFSGNTIYF.

This clonotype was seen many times. The V and J genes are TRBV6-1 and TRBJ1-6; D is perhaps TRBD1 (5 bases). V was shortened by 1 base and J by 1 base, with 11 bases between the two germline ends. Germline CDR1 MNHNS, CDR2 SASEGT. The CDR3 contains 17 residues. The CDR3 loop is CASSEGVGTSYNSPLHF. CDR3 DNA: TGTGCCAGCAGTGAAGGGGTCGGGACGTCCTATAATTCACCCCTCCACTTT.

Points on this clonotype: A much larger clonotype is one base distant, so this may be a read error. The chain has TRBV7-2 and TRBJ2-7; 12 bases are a match to TRBD2. This CDR3 is built from 15 residues. J was trimmed by 1 base and V by 7 bases; bases with no gene match: 5. Germline V CDR1 and CDR2: SGHTA, FQGNSA. CDR3 in DNA: TGTGCCAGCATCCCTACTAGCGGGAGGTCCTACGAGCAGTACTTC. Its translation: CASIPTSGRSYEQYF.

This clonotype has a handful of counts. V gene TRBV13 combines with J gene TRBJ2-5, with D tentatively TRBD1 (5 bases). Trimming pared 5 bases from V and 5 bases from J, leaving 15 bases between. From germline, CDR1 is PRHDT and CDR2 FYEKMQ (reference sequence). This CDR3 region has 14 residues. CDR3 nucleotides: TGTGCCAGCAGCCCTGTGGGGCCAGGGGAGACCCAGTACTTC. Translation gives CASSPVGPGETQYF.

The J gene is TRBJ2-1, the V gene TRBV7-2, with D uncertain. Germline CDR1 reads SGHTA; CDR2 reads FQGNSA. The V end was cut by 4 bases, the J end by 8 bases, with 18 bases between. This CDR3 is built from 15 residues. Here the CDR3 reads CASSSHPLGIHEQFF. CDR3 in DNA: TGTGCCAGCAGCTCCCATCCCCTAGGAATCCATGAGCAGTTCTTC. Supplemented by reference TRBV7-2 and TRBJ2-1, the full variable domain reads GAGVSQSPSNKVTEKGKDVELRCDPISGHTALYWYRQSLGQGLEFLIYFQGNSAPDKSGLPSDRFSAERTGGSVSTLTIQRTQQEDSAVYLCASSSHPLGIHEQFFGPGTRLTVL.

This clonotype was recorded many times. This sequence joins TRBV5-1 and TRBJ1-1, with 7 bases aligning to TRBD1. The germline gives CDR1 SGHRS, CDR2 YFSETQ. There are 15 residues in the CDR3. J was trimmed by 1 base and V by 5 bases; bases with no gene match: 8. CDR3 sequence: CASRRTGVENTEAFF. Here the CDR3 DNA reads TGCGCCAGCAGGCGAACAGGGGTCGAGAACACTGAAGCTTTCTTT.

The genes are TRBV27 and TRBJ2-7, with a possible D match to TRBD2 (5 bases). V lost 8 bases, J lost 3 bases, and 14 bases lay in between. Germline loops: CDR1 MNHEY, CDR2 SMNVEV (reference sequence). CDR3 length equals 13 residues. CDR3 DNA sequence: TGTGCCAGCGGGGATCAGAGCGGCTACGAGCAGTACTTC. As protein: CASGDQSGYEQYF.